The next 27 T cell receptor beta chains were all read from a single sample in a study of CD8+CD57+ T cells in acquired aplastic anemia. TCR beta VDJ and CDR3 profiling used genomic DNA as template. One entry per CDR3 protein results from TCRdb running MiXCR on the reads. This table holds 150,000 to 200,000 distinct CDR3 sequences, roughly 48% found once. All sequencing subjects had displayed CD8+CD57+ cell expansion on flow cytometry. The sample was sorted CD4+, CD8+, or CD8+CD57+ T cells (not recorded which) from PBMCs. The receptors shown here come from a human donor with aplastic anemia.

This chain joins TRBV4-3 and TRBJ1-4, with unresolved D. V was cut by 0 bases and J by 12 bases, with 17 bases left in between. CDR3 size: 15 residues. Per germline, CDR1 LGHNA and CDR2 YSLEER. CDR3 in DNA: TGCGCCAGCAGCCAAGATCCCTCCCCCGCCCCAGAACTGTTTTTT. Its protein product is CASSQDPSPAPELFF.

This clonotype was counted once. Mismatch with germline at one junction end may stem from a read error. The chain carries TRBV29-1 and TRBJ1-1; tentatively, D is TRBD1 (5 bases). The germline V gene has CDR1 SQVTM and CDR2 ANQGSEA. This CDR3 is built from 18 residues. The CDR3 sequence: CSVEDYGEGPTLDTEASF. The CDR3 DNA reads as TGCAGCGTTGAAGATTATGGGGAGGGGCCGACCTTGGACACTGAAGCTTCCTTT. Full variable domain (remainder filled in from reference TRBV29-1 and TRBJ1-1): SAVISQKPSRDICQRGTSLTIQCQVDSQVTMMFWYRQQPGQSLTLIATANQGSEATYESGFVIDKFPISRPNLTFSTLTVSNMSPEDSSIYLCSVEDYGEGPTLDTEASFGQGTRLTVV.

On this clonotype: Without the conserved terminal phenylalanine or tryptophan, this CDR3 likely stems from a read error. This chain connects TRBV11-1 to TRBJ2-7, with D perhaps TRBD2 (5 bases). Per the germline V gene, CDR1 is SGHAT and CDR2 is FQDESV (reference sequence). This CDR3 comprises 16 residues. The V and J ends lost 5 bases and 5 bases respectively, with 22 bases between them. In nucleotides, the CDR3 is TGTGCCAGCAGCCCTTCTCCGTCCCGGGAACTCAACGAGCAGTACCTC. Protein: CASSPSPSRELNEQYL.

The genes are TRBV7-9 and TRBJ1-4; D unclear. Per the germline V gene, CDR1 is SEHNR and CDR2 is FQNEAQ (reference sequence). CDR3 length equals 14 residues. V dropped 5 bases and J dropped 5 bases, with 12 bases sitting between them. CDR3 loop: CASSPGSGNEKLFF. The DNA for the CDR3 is TGTGCCAGCAGCCCAGGCTCTGGAAATGAAAAACTGTTTTTT.

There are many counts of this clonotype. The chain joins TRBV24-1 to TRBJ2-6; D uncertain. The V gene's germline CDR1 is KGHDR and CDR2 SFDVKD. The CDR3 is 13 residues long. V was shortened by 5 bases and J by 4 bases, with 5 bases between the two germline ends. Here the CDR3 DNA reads TGTGCCACCAGTGCGGCCGGGGCCAACGTCCTGACTTTC. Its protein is CATSAAGANVLTF.

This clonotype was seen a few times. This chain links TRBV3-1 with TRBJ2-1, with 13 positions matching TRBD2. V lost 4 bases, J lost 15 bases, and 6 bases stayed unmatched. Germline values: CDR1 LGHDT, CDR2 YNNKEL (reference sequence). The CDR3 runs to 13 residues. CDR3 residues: CASSPGLAGAGFF. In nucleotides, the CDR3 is TGTGCCAGCAGCCCAGGACTAGCGGGAGCGGGGTTCTTC.

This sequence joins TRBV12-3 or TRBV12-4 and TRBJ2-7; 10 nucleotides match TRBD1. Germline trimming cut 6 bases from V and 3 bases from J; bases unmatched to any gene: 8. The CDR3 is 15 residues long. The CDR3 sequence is CASSHLGTGVYEQYF. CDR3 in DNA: TGTGCCAGCAGCCACCTTGGGACAGGGGTCTACGAGCAGTACTTC.

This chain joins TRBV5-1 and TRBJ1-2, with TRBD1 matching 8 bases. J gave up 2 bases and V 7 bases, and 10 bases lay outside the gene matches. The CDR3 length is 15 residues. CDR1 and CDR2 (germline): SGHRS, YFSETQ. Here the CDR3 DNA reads TGCGCCAGCTCCGAGGCCGGACAGGGAAACTATGGCTACACCTTC. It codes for CASSEAGQGNYGYTF. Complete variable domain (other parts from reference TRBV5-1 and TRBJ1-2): KAGVTQTPRYLIKTRGQQVTLSCSPISGHRSVSWYQQTPGQGLQFLFEYFSETQRNKGNFPGRFSGRQFSNSRSEMNVSTLELGDSALYLCASSEAGQGNYGYTFGSGTRLTVV.

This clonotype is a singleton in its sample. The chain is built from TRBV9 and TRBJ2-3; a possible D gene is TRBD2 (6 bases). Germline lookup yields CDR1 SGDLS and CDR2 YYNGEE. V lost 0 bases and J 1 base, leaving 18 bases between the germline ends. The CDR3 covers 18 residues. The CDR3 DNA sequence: TGTGCCAGCAGCGTAGGGACATGGGAGGAGATTCGCACAGATACGCAGTATTTT. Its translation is CASSVGTWEEIRTDTQYF.

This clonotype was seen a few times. CDR3 nucleotide sequence: TGTGCCACCAGTGATACGGTGGGTGAAGCTTTCTTT. It codes for CATSDTVGEAFF. The chain is built from TRBV24-1 and TRBJ1-1; D remains unclear. V lost 3 bases and J 7 bases, leaving 8 bases between the germline ends. Germline CDR1 KGHDR, CDR2 SFDVKD. The CDR3 consists of 12 residues.

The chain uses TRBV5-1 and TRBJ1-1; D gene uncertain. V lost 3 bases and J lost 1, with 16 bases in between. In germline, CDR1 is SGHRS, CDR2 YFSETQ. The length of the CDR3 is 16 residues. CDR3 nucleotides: TGCGCCAGCAGCTCCGAAAGGGCCCTCCAGAACACTGAAGCTTTCTTT. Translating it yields CASSSERALQNTEAFF.

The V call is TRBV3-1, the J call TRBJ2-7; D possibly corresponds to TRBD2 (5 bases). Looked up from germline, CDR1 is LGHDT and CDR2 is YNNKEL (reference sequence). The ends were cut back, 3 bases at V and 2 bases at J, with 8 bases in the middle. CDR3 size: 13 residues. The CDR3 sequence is CASSQRATYEQYF. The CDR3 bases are TGTGCCAGCAGCCAGAGGGCGACCTACGAGCAGTACTTC.

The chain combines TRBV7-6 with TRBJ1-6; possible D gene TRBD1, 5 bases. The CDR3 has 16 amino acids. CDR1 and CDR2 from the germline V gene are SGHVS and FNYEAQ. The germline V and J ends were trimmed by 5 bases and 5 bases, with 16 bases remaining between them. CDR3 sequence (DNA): TGTGCCAGCAGCCCGATGACAAGGGGCAATAATTCACCCCTCCACTTT. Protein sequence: CASSPMTRGNNSPLHF.

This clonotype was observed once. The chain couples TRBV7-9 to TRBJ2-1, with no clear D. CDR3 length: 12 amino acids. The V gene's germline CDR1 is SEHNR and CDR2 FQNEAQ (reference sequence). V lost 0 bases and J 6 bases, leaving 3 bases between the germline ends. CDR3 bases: TGTGCCAGCAGCTTAGCCTCCAATGAGCAGTTCTTC. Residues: CASSLASNEQFF.

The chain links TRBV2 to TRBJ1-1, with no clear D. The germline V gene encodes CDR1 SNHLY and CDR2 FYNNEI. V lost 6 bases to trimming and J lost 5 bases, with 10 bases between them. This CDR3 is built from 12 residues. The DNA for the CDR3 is TGTGCCAGCAGAGGTAGGGTGACTGAAGCTTTCTTT. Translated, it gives CASRGRVTEAFF.

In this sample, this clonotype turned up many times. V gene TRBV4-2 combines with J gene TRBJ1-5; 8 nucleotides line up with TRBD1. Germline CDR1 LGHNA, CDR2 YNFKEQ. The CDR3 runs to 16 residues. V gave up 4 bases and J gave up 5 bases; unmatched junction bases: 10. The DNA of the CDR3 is TGTGCCAGCAGCCCGAAGAGGACAGGGCGGTATCAGCCCCAGCATTTT. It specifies CASSPKRTGRYQPQHF.

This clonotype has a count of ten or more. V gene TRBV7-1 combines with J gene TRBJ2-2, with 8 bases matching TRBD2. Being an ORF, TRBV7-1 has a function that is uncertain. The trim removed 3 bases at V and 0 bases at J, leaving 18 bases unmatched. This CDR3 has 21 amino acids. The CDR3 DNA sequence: TGTGCCAGCAGCTCCAACGCTCTAGCGGGTACCTCCGACGCGAACACCGGGGAGCTGTTTTTT. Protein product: CASSSNALAGTSDANTGELFF.

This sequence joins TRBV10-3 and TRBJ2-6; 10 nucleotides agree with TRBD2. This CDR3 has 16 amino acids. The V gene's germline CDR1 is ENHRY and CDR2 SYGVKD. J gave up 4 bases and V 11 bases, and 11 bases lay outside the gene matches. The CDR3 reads CASSGLAGVGANVLTF. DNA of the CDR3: TGTGCCTCCTCTGGCCTAGCGGGAGTGGGGGCCAACGTCCTGACTTTC.

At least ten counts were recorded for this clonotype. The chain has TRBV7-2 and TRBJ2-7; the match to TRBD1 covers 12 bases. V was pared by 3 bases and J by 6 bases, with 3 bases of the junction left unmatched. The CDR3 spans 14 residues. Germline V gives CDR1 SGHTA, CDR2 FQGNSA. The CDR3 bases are TGTGCCAGCAGCTTGGGACAGGGGGCTTTCGAGCAGTACTTC. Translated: CASSLGQGAFEQYF.

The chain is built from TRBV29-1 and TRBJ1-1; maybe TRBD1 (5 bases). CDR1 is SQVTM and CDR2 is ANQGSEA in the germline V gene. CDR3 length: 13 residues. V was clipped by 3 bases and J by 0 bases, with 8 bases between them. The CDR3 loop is CSVDPRVNTEAFF. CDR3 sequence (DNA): TGCAGCGTTGATCCCAGGGTGAACACTGAAGCTTTCTTT.

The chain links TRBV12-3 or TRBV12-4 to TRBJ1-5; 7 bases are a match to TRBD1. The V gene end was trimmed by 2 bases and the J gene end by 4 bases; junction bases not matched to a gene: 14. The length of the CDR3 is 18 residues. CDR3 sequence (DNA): TGTGCCAGCAGTTTACTGGGGACAGAGCCGATTCGTAATCAGCCCCAGCATTTT. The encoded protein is CASSLLGTEPIRNQPQHF.

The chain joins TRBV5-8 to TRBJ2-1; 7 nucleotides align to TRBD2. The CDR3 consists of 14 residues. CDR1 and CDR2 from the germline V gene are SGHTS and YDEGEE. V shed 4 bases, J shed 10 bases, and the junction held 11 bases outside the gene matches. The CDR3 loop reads CASSLAVDHGEQFF. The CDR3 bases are TGTGCCAGCAGCCTAGCGGTTGATCACGGGGAGCAGTTCTTC.

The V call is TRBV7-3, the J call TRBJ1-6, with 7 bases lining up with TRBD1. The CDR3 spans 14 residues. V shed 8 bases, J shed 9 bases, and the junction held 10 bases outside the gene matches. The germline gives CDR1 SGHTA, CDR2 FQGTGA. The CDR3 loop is CASSTGVGISPLHF. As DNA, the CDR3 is TGTGCCAGCTCAACAGGGGTGGGGATTTCACCCCTCCACTTT. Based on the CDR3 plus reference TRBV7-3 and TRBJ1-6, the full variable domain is GAGVSQTPSNKVTEKGKYVELRCDPISGHTALYWYRQSLGQGPEFLIYFQGTGAADDSGLPNDRFFAVRPEGSVSTLKIQRTERGDSAVYLCASSTGVGISPLHFGNGTRLTVT.

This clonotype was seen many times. The CDR3 nucleotides are TGTGCCAGCAGCGTAGCTTCGTCCACTGAAGCTTTCTTT. Amino acids: CASSVASSTEAFF. The rearrangement uses TRBV9 and TRBJ1-1; no clear D. This CDR3 is 13 amino acids long. Germline V gene lookup returns CDR1 SGDLS and CDR2 YYNGEE. V was pared by 0 bases and J by 4 bases, with 7 bases between. The variable domain in full, with the rest retrieved from reference TRBV9 and TRBJ1-1, is DSGVTQTPKHLITATGQRVTLRCSPRSGDLSVYWYQQSLDQGLQFLIQYYNGEERAKGNILERFSAQQFPDLHSELNLSSLELGDSALYFCASSVASSTEAFFGQGTRLTVV.

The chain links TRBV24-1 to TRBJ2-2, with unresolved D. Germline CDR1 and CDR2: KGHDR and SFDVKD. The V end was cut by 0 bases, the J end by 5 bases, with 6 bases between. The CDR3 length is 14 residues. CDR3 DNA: TGTGCCACCAGTGATTTGCAGAGAACCGGGGAGCTGTTTTTT. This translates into CATSDLQRTGELFF.

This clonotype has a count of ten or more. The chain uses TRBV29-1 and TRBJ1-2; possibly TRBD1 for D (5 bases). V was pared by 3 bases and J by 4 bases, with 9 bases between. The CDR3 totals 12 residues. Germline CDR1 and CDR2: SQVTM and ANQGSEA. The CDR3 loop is CSVDQGFYGYTF. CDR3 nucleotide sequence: TGCAGCGTTGACCAGGGTTTCTATGGCTACACCTTC.

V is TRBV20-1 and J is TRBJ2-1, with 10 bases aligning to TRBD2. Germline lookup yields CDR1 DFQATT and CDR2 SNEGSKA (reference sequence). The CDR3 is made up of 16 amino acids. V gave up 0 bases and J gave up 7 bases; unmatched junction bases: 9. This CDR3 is CSARELLAGRGNEQFF. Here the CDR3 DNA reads TGCAGTGCTAGAGAGCTACTAGCGGGGAGAGGTAATGAGCAGTTCTTC.